This T cell receptor beta chain was observed in a study of blood T cell repertoires in COVID-19. The assay was immunoSEQ multiplex PCR, and TCRdb's table has in-frame clones only and misses some. The top ten clones hold 2% to 2.5% of a sample with approximately 390,000 clones, roughly 90% of them seen once. Recruitment covered 25 or so US areas and drew participants whose ages spanned about 18 to 90 years. Germline CDR1 and CDR2: SNHLY and FYNNEI. V lost 1 base to trimming and J lost 3 bases, with 15 bases between them. The CDR3 consists of 17 residues. V and J are TRBV2 and TRBJ2-2, with TRBD1 as a possible D gene (6 bases). Sequenced input: PBMCs or T cells enriched from blood (not recorded which). This receptor was taken from a middle-aged woman with acute COVID-19. CDR3 protein: CASSEESGVLDTGELFF. The CDR3 nucleotides read TGTGCCAGCAGTGAAGAATCAGGGGTTTTGGACACCGGGGAGCTGTTTTTT.